A single sample gave rise to the 17 T cell receptor beta chains below, sequenced in a study of blood T cells in healthy people across ages. The second PCR ran roughly 7 to 11 cycles with a sample-barcoded 5' primer and J-beta primers. A single record per CDR3 protein comes from TCRdb applying MiXCR to the 5' RACE reads. The table shows 1.5 million to 1.8 million distinct CDR3 sequences, with about 45% occurring only once. Sample: blood. The receptors originated from a woman under 30 in good health.

The chain recombines TRBV28 with TRBJ2-1, with 9 positions matching TRBD2. J lost 7 bases, V lost 5 bases, and 9 bases had no gene match. The CDR3 has 15 amino acids. In germline, CDR1 is MDHEN, CDR2 SYDVKM. Here the CDR3 DNA reads TGTGCCAGCAGTCCGGGGACTAGCCGATGGAATGAGCAGTTCTTC. Its protein product is CASSPGTSRWNEQFF.

CDR3 bases: TGTGCCAGCAGGACTTCATCCCCAGGGACAGCTAACACCGGGGAGCTGTTTTTT. Its translation is CASRTSSPGTANTGELFF. The V call is TRBV12-3 or TRBV12-4, the J call TRBJ2-2; 7 nucleotides align to TRBD1. V lost 6 bases and J lost 2; bases outside the gene matches: 15. This CDR3 spans 18 amino acids.

For the CDR3, the DNA is TGCGCCAGCAGCCAAGATGATAGCGGTCGACCCCTCCACTTT. Translating gives CASSQDDSGRPLHF. The chain employs TRBV4-1 and TRBJ1-6; D gene uncertain. Germline lookup yields CDR1 MGHRA and CDR2 YSYEKL. This CDR3 is built from 14 residues. V gave up 0 bases and J gave up 12 bases, with 12 bases separating them.

This clonotype has a single count. The chain combines TRBV13 with TRBJ2-1, with unresolved D. Per the germline V gene, CDR1 is PRHDT and CDR2 is FYEKMQ (reference sequence). V was cut by 4 bases and J by 7 bases, with 5 bases left in between. The CDR3 has 11 residues. CDR3 in amino acids: CASSSKNEQFF. For the CDR3, the DNA is TGTGCCAGCAGCTCTAAAAATGAGCAGTTCTTC. The variable domain in full, with the rest retrieved from reference TRBV13 and TRBJ2-1, is AAGVIQSPRHLIKEKRETATLKCYPIPRHDTVYWYQQGPGQDPQFLISFYEKMQSDKGSIPDRFSAQQFSDYHSELNMSSLELGDSALYFCASSSKNEQFFGPGTRLTVL.

For this clonotype: Sequence at one end of the junction differs from germline and may be a read error. V usage is TRBV4-2 and J usage is TRBJ1-6, with D unresolved. CDR1 and CDR2 from the germline V gene are LGHNA and YNFKEQ. This CDR3 comprises 15 residues. The DNA for the CDR3 is TGTGCCGGCAGCCTTACGGGCGGGGATAATTCACCCCTCCACTTT. It codes for CAGSLTGGDNSPLHF.

In regard to this clonotype: The junction departs from the called germline gene at one end, perhaps through a read error. The V and J genes are TRBV6-2 or TRBV6-3 and TRBJ1-2; D gene uncertain. The CDR3 extends over 12 amino acids. Germline CDR1 MNHEY, CDR2 SVGEGT. In DNA, the CDR3 is TGTGCCAGCAGTCACTCGCCGGGTGGCTACACCTTC. Translation: CASSHSPGGYTF.

A few counts support this clonotype. The CDR3 DNA sequence: TGTGCCAGCACTCTGCACATCCGAGAGACCCAGTACTTC. It encodes CASTLHIRETQYF. The rearrangement uses TRBV12-3 or TRBV12-4 and TRBJ2-5; no reliable D call. Trimming pared 7 bases from V and 4 bases from J, leaving 13 bases between. The CDR3 runs 13 residues.

V gene TRBV10-3 combines with J gene TRBJ1-1, with D perhaps TRBD1 (6 bases). The CDR3 length is 15 residues. The germline V and J ends were trimmed by 6 bases and 0 bases, with 14 bases remaining between them. From germline, CDR1 is ENHRY and CDR2 SYGVKD. CDR3 sequence: CAIRQGILMNTEAFF. As DNA, the CDR3 is TGTGCCATCAGGCAGGGGATCCTCATGAACACTGAAGCTTTCTTT.

This clonotype is a singleton in its sample. The rearrangement links TRBV29-1 to TRBJ1-2, with D uncertain. This CDR3 is 12 amino acids long. Trimming took off 4 bases at V and 5 bases at J, with 11 bases between the two ends. Germline V gene data show CDR1 as SQVTM and CDR2 as ANQGSEA. For the CDR3, the DNA is TGCAGCGTTGCGGAAGCGGCATATGGCTACACCTTC. Protein: CSVAEAAYGYTF.

The chain joins TRBV3-1 to TRBJ1-2; no clear D. V was shortened by 0 bases and J by 3 bases, with 14 bases between the two germline ends. There are 16 residues in the CDR3. Germline CDR1 LGHDT, CDR2 YNNKEL (reference sequence). CDR3 in amino acids: CASSQEISRKDYGYTF. The CDR3, as DNA: TGTGCCAGCAGCCAAGAAATATCGAGAAAGGACTATGGCTACACCTTC.

This clonotype was observed many times. A read error may account for a junction end that differs from germline. The chain uses TRBV20-1 and TRBJ2-7; D remains unclear. The CDR3 has 13 residues. Germline values: CDR1 DFQATT, CDR2 SNEGSKA (reference sequence). CDR3 in amino acids: CSARGANDYEQYF. The CDR3 DNA reads TGCAGTGCCAGAGGTGCGAACGACTACGAGCAGTACTTC.

The sample holds one count of this clonotype. The chain joins TRBV5-5 to TRBJ2-7; 11 bases align to TRBD1. V lost 4 bases, J lost 6 bases, and 6 bases stayed unmatched. There are 14 residues in the CDR3. Germline V gives CDR1 SGHKS, CDR2 YYEKEE (reference sequence). Here the CDR3 DNA reads TGTGCCAGCAGCGGATGGACAGGGGGCGGCGAGCAGTACTTC. Translating gives CASSGWTGGGEQYF.

This chain connects TRBV20-1 to TRBJ2-1; D may match TRBD1 or TRBD2 (6 bases each). V gave up 1 base and J gave up 4 bases, with 14 bases separating them. CDR1 is DFQATT, CDR2 SNEGSKA, per germline (reference sequence). CDR3 length equals 15 residues. CDR3 nucleotide sequence: TGCAGTGCTAGAGGAGGGGGGCCCCCGTACAATGAGCAGTTCTTC. This encodes CSARGGGPPYNEQFF.

This sequence joins TRBV4-3 and TRBJ2-1, with D possibly being TRBD2 (6 bases). The germline gives CDR1 LGHNA, CDR2 YSLEER. V lost 0 bases, J lost 12 bases, and 21 bases lay in between. There are 16 residues in the CDR3. This CDR3 reads CASSQEASRWGDAQFF. The CDR3 nucleotides read TGCGCCAGCAGCCAAGAAGCTTCGCGGTGGGGGGATGCGCAGTTCTTC.

There are a few counts of this clonotype. The chain carries TRBV4-3 and TRBJ1-3; no reliable D call. The germline gives CDR1 LGHNA, CDR2 YSLEER. The V end lost 0 bases, the J end lost 0 bases, and 6 bases lay between the germline ends. This CDR3 is 15 amino acids long. CDR3 in DNA: TGCGCCAGCAGCCAAGAAGAAAGCTCTGGAAACACCATATATTTT. Its translation: CASSQEESSGNTIYF.

V gene TRBV9 combines with J gene TRBJ2-1, with a weak D call TRBD2 (5 bases). V was pared by 4 bases and J by 4 bases, with 15 bases between. Looked up from germline, CDR1 is SGDLS and CDR2 is YYNGEE. The CDR3 length is 15 residues. The DNA for the CDR3 is TGTGCCAGCAGCCTGGAGGCACATCCATACAATGAGCAGTTCTTC. It is translated as CASSLEAHPYNEQFF.

The chain recombines TRBV20-1 with TRBJ2-1; 9 bases are a match to TRBD2. Losses at the gene ends were 0 bases for V and 8 bases for J; bases not matched to a gene: 14. Germline V gene sequence: CDR1 DFQATT, CDR2 SNEGSKA (reference sequence). CDR3 length: 17 residues. As DNA, the CDR3 is TGCAGTGCTAGAGAACTAGCGGGTCCCTCCCCTTACGATGAGCAGTTCTTC. Residues: CSARELAGPSPYDEQFF.